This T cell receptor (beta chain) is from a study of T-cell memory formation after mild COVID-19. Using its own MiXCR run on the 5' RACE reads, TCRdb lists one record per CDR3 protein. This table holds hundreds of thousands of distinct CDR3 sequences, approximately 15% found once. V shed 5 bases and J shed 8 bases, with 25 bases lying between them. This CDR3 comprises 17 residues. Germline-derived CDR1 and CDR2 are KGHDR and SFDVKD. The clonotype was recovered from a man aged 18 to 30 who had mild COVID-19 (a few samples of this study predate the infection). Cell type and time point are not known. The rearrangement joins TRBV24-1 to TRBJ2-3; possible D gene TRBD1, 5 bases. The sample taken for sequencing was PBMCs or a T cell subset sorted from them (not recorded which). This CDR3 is CATSVHRGKLEHGTQYF. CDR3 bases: TGTGCCACCAGTGTCCATAGGGGAAAGTTGGAACACGGTACGCAGTATTTT.